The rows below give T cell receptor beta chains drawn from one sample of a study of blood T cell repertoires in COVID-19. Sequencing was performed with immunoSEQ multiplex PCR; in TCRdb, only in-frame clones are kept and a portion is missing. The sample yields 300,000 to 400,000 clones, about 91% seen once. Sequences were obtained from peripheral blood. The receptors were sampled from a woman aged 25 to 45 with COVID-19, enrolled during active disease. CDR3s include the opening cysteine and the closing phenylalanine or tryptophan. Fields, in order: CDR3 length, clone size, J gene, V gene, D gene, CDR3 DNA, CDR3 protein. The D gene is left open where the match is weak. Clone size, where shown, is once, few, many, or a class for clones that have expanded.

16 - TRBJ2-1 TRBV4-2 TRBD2 TGTGCCAGCAGCCGACAGACTAGCGGGATCTACAATGAGCAGTTCTTC CASSRQTSGIYNEQFF
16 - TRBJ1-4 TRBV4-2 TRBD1 TGTGCCAGCAGCCAAGAAAGAGGGGGCGCAGGGGAAAAACTGTTTTTT CASSQERGGAGEKLFF
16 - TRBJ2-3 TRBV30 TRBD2 TGTGCCTGGAGTGTAGTGTTGGGGGGGTACACAGATACGCAGTATTTT CAWSVVLGGYTDTQYF
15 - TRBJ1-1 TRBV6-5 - TGTGCCAGCAGTTACTCGCGAGGGCGGGGGACTGAAGCTTTCTTT CASSYSRGRGTEAFF
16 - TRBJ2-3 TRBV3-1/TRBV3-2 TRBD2 TGTGCCAGCAGCCAACAACTAGCGGCTAGCACAGATACGCAGTATTTT CASSQQLAASTDTQYF
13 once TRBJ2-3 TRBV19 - TGTGCCAGTAGTATAGGGGGGGCAGATACGCAGTATTTT CASSIGGADTQYF
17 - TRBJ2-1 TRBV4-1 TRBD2 TGCGCCAGCAGCCAAAGCTTTAGCGGGGGGACCTACAATGAGCAGTTCTTC CASSQSFSGGTYNEQFF
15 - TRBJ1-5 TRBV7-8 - TGTGCCAGCAGCCCGGGGACTATGTCCCATCAGCCCCAGCATTTT CASSPGTMSHQPQHF
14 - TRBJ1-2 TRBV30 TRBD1 TGTGCCTGGAGTAAGGACAGGGGGCCCTATGGCTACACCTTC CAWSKDRGPYGYTF
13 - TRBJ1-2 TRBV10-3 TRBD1 TGTGCCATCAGGGGACAGGGTGACTATGGCTACACCTTC CAIRGQGDYGYTF
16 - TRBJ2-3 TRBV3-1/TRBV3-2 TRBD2 TGTGCCAGCAGCCGAGTAGCGGGGGGGAGGTCAGATACGCAGTATTTT CASSRVAGGRSDTQYF
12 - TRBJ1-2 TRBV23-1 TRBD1 TGCGCCAGCAAAGGGACAGAGTGTAGCTACACCTTC CASKGTECSYTF
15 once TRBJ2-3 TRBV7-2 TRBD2 TGTGCCAGCAGCTTAGTTACTAGCGCAACAGATACGCAGTATTTT CASSLVTSATDTQYF
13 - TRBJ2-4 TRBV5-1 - TGCGCCAGCAGCTTGGGGGGCGGGGACATTCAGTACTTC CASSLGGGDIQYF
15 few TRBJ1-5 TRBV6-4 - TGTGCCAGCAGCCCACAGGGAGATAGCAATCAGCCCCAGCATTTT CASSPQGDSNQPQHF
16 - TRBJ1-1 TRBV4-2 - TGTGCCAGCAGTAACTCGGGTGTAATGGCGAACACTGAAGCTTTCTTT CASSNSGVMANTEAFF
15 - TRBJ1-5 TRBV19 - TGTGCCAGTAGTATAGATAGCGGGGCCAATCAGCCCCAGCATTTT CASSIDSGANQPQHF
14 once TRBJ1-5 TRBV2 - TGTGCCAGCAGTGTGGACACTGCCGGGAGGCCCCAGCATTTT CASSVDTAGRPQHF
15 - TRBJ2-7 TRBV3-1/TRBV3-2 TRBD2 TGTGCCAGCAGCCCGGGGACTAGCGGGGTCTACGAGCAGTACTTC CASSPGTSGVYEQYF
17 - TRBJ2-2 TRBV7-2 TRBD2 TGTGCCAGCAGCTTCGCAGCGGGGGGGCCGAACACCGGGGAGCTGTTTTTT CASSFAAGGPNTGELFF
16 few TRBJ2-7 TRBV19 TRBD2 TGTGCCAGTAGTCTCTCCCCGGGACTACTCTCCTACGAGCAGTACTTC CASSLSPGLLSYEQYF
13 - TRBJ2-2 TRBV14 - TGTGCCAGCAGCCAGGGCCTGGGCGGGGAGCTGTTTTTT CASSQGLGGELFF
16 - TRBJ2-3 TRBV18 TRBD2 TGTGCCAGCTCGGCAGGACTAGCGGTGACGGCAGATACGCAGTATTTT CASSAGLAVTADTQYF
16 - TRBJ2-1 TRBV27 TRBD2 TGTGCCAGCAGTCCGTACGGGACTAGCGACTACAATGAGCAGTTCTTC CASSPYGTSDYNEQFF
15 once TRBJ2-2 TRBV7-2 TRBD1 TGTGCCAGCAGCTTCACGGACAGGGCCACCGGGGAGCTGTTTTTT CASSFTDRATGELFF
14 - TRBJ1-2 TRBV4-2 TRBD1 TGTGCCAGCAGCCAGCACCAGTCAGGGGGAGGCTACACCTTC CASSQHQSGGGYTF
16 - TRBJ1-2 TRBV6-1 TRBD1 TGTGCCAGCAGTGAAACCCGGACAGGGGCATACTATGGCTACACCTTC CASSETRTGAYYGYTF